This T cell receptor beta chain was obtained from a study of liver allograft versus peripheral blood T cells. Study-level background: What was compared were the T cell receptor repertoires in transplanted livers and those in the peripheral blood of recipients.

MiXCR was run by TCRdb on the reads, yielding one entry per CDR3 protein. The sample shows approximately 12,000 distinct CDR3 sequences, around 23% of them seen only once. This clonotype was observed a handful of times. The antigen is unknown. Study results and caveats: There were reportedly differences between T cell receptor repertoires inside liver allografts and those in peripheral blood.

The TCR was taken from a human patient who had a liver transplant. These T cells may partly come from the graft donor.

The CDR3, as DNA: TGTGCCAGTACCCAGGGAGGGGGGAACACTGAAGCTTTCTTT. Amino acids: CASTQGGGNTEAFF. The J gene is TRBJ1-1, the V gene TRBV19; tentatively, D is TRBD1 (6 bases). CDR1 and CDR2 from the germline V gene are LNHDA and SQIVND (reference sequence). V was cut by 7 bases and J by 1 base, with 13 bases left in between. This CDR3 contains 14 residues.